This TCR beta chain was sequenced in a study of regulatory T cells in long-lasting Graves disease (dated by TCRdb to about 2021). Context from the whole study: To count as having persistent Graves' disease, a patient had to have received antithyroid drug treatment for over 5 years with TSH receptor autoantibodies remaining persistently positive. This study used TCR sequencing and RNA sequencing of peripheral blood to compare persistent Graves' disease patients against newly diagnosed Graves' disease patients. Antithyroid drugs had been taken for approximately 10 years on average by persistent Graves' disease patients in the clinical cohort. A total of approximately 35 samples underwent TCR sequencing: around 13 from persistent and roughly 20 from newly diagnosed Graves' disease patients. The study was conducted in China and was registered as a clinical trial. Study-wide findings and limitations: The authors noted that the small sample size was a limitation that may lower accuracy. Persistent disease showed preferential use of TRBV28, TRBJ1-2 and TRBJ2-5, whereas newly diagnosed disease favored TRBV20-1 and TRBJ2-1. Peripheral blood alone was examined, since thyroid tissue, which constituted the primary lesion, could not be accessed. Sequencing and analysis were restricted to the TCR beta chain. Persistent patients shared more public clonotypes among themselves (fewer than 3,000) than newly diagnosed patients did (roughly 910). Compared with newly diagnosed patients, patients with persistent Graves' disease had lower TCR Shannon entropy and fewer highly expanded clones, which suggests clonal expansion.

In its sample, this clonotype was seen many times. The target of this receptor is not known. The sample holds no much larger clone one base away, and base qualities are not on file. CDR1 MDHEN and CDR2 SYDVKM are derived from the germline V gene. Inclusive of the bounding cysteine and phenylalanine, the CDR3 is 15 residues long. Of all the DNA, just the CDR3 is kept, 45 bases in frame from base 1. Germline trimming amounts to 2 bases on V and 7 bases on J, with 7 as the count of junction bases outside the gene matches. The time point label on this specimen signifies: persistent/refractory GD, antithyroid drugs over 5 years with positive TRAb. For both TCR sequencing and RNA sequencing, RNA was extracted from PBMCs using TRIzol. The diagnosis of Graves' disease was made according to American Thyroid Association guidelines. Recruitment of patients was carried out at an endocrinology department in Xi'an, China. Each patient gave around 9.2 milliliters of peripheral blood, collected in an EDTA anticoagulant tube. PBMCs were isolated by Ficoll Paque Plus density gradient separation without further T cell sorting. RNA quality was checked with an Agilent 2100 Bioanalyzer and agarose gel, and concentration with a NanoDrop 2000.

The library was prepared using multiplex PCR. Data came from an Illumina HiSeq 4000. To build TCR beta libraries, CDR3 regions were amplified by Arm-PCR using iRepertoire HTBI primers. PCR products were gel purified before sequencing. The published analysis was carried out like this. Gene usage analysis of CDR3 amino acid clonotypes relied on the approximately 60 TRBV and 14 TRBJ segments identified across samples. Filtered high-quality paired reads were merged into contigs using COPE and FqMerger. BLAST was used to align contigs to the IMGT TRBV, TRBD and TRBJ reference genes, and CDR3 was defined following IMGT. Highly expanded clones were defined as clonotypes with a frequency above 0.1%. Shannon entropy served as the measure of repertoire diversity, while the Gini coefficient captured V-J evenness. A clonotype found in more than one individual was treated as public. TCRdb reanalyzed the raw reads on its own, using fastp at Q25 for trimming and MiXCR for clone calling, and kept in-frame beta chains. Each CDR3 protein appears once, grouped with its most common genes and DNA. The authors' filters were not applied to this entry. Counted in this sample were about 470,000 distinct CDR3 sequences; 20% to 25% of them appeared once. The leading ten clones occupy roughly 7% of the sample.

Sequences were derived from peripheral blood mononuclear cells (PBMCs), sampled when the disease was refractory, from a patient treated with antithyroid drugs. Here the chain combines TRBV28 and TRBJ1-5; a stretch of 8 junction bases matches TRBD1. The TCR sequence derives from a female donor with Graves disease. The nucleotides read TGTGCCAGCAGTTTAGCTCAGGGGGCTAGACAGCCCCAGCATTTT. Translated, it reads CASSLAQGARQPQHF. The CDR3 plus the reference TRBV28 and TRBJ1-5 genes for the other parts give the full variable domain: DVKVTQSSRYLVKRTGEKVFLECVQDMDHENMFWYRQDPGLGLRLIYFSYDVKMKEKGDIPEGYSVSREKKERFSLILESASTNQTSMYLCASSLAQGARQPQHFGDGTRLSIL.